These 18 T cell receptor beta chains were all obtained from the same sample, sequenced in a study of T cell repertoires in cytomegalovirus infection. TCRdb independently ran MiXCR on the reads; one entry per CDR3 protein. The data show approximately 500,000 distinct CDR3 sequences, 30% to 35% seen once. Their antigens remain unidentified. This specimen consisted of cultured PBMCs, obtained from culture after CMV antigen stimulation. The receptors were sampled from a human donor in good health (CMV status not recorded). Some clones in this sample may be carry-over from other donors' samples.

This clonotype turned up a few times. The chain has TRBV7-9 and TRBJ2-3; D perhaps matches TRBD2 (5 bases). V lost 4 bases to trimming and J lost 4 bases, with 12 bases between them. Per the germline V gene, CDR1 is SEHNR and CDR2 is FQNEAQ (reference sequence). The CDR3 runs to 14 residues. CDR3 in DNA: TGTGCCAGCAGCTCACTGCTAGCATCAGATACGCAGTATTTT. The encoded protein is CASSSLLASDTQYF.

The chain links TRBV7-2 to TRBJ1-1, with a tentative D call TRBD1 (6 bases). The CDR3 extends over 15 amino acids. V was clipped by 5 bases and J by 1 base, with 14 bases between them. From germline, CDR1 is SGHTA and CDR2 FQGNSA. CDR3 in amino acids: CASSRQQGGNTEAFF. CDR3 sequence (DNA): TGTGCCAGCAGCCGTCAACAGGGTGGGAACACTGAAGCTTTCTTT.

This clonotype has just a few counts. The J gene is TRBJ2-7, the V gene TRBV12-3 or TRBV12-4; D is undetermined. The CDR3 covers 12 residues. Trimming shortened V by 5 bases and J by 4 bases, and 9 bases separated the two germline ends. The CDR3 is CASSRLGYEQYF. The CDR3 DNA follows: TGTGCCAGCAGTCGGCTAGGTTACGAGCAGTACTTC.

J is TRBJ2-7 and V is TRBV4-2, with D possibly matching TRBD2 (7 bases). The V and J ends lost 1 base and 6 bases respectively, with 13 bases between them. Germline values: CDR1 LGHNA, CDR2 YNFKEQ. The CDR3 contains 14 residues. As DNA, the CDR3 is TGTGCCAGCAGCCAAGCGGGGGCTAGCGGCGAGCAGTACTTC. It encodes CASSQAGASGEQYF.

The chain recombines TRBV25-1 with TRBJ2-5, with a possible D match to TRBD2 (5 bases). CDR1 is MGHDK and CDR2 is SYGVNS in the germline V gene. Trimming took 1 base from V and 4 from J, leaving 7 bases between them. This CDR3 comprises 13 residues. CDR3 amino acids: CASSEWERETQYF. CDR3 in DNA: TGTGCCAGCAGTGAATGGGAGAGAGAGACCCAGTACTTC.

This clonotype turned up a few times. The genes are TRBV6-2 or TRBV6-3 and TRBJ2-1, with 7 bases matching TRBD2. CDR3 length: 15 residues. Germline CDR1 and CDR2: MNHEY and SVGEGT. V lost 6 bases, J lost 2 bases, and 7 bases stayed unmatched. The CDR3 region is CASSRRAGAYNEQFF. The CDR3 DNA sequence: TGTGCCAGCAGCCGCAGGGCGGGGGCCTACAATGAGCAGTTCTTC.

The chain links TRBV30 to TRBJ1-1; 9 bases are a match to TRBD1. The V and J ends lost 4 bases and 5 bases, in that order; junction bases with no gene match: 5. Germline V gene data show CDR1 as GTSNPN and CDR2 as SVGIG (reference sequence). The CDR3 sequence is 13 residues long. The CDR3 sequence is CAWTGTGRTEAFF. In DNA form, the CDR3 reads TGTGCCTGGACCGGGACAGGGAGAACTGAAGCTTTCTTT.

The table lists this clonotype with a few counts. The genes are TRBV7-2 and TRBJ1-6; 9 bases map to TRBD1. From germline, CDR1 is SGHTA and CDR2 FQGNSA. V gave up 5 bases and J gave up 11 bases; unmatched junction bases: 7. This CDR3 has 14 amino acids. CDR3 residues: CASSPGTGPTPLHF. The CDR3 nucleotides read TGTGCCAGCAGCCCGGGGACAGGGCCAACACCCCTCCACTTT. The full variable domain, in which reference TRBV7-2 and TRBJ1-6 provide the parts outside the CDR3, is GAGVSQSPSNKVTEKGKDVELRCDPISGHTALYWYRQSLGQGLEFLIYFQGNSAPDKSGLPSDRFSAERTGGSVSTLTIQRTQQEDSAVYLCASSPGTGPTPLHFGNGTRLTVT.

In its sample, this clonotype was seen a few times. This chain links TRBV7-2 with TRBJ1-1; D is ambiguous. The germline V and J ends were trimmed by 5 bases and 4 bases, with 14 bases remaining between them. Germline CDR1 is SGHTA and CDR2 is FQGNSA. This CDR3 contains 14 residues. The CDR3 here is CASSQAGMSTEAFF. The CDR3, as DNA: TGTGCCAGCAGCCAAGCGGGGATGAGCACTGAAGCTTTCTTT.

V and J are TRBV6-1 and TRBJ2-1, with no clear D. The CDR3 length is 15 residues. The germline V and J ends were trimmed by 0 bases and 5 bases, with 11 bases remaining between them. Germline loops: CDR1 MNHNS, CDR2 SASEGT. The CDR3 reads CASSEAVLKNNEQFF. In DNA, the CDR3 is TGTGCCAGCAGTGAAGCGGTACTTAAGAACAATGAGCAGTTCTTC.

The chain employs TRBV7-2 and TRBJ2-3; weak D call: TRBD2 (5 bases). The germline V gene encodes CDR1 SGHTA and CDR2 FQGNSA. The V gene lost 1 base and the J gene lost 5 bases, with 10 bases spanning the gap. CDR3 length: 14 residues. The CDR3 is CASSLVTRGDTQYF. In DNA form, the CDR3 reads TGTGCCAGCAGCTTAGTCACCCGGGGAGATACGCAGTATTTT.

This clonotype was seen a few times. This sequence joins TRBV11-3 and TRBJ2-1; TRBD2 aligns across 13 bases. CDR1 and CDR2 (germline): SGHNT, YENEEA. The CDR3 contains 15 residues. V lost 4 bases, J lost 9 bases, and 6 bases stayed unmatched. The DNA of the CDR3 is TGTGCCAGCAGCTCCGGACTAGCGGGAGTGGCTGAGCAGTTCTTC. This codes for CASSSGLAGVAEQFF.

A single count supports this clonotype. The CDR3: CASRPESSYNEQFF. CDR3 nucleotides: TGTGCCAGCAGACCCGAAAGCTCCTACAATGAGCAGTTCTTC. The chain carries TRBV6-6 and TRBJ2-1; D gene unclear. Per the germline V gene, CDR1 is MNHNY and CDR2 is SVGAGI (reference sequence). V was cut by 6 bases and J by 0 bases, with 9 bases left in between. CDR3 length: 14 residues.

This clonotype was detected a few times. The CDR3 loop reads CASSLTSGLAEQYV. CDR3 sequence (DNA): TGTGCCAGCAGCTTAACGAGTGGTCTAGCCGAGCAGTACGTC. V gene TRBV7-6 combines with J gene TRBJ2-7; a weak D match, TRBD2 (5 bases). The CDR3 length is 14 residues. CDR1 is SGHVS and CDR2 is FNYEAQ in the germline V gene. Trimming stripped 2 bases from V and 6 bases from J, with 14 bases between.

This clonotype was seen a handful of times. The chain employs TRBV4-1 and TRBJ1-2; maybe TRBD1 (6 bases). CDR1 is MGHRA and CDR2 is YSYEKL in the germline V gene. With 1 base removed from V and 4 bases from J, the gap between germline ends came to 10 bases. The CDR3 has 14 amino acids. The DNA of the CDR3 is TGCGCCAGCAGCCAAGTGGGGGCGACCTATGGCTACACCTTC. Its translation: CASSQVGATYGYTF.

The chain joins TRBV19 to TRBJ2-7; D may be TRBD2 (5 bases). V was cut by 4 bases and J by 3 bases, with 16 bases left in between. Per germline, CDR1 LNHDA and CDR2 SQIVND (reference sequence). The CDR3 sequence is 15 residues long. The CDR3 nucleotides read TGTGCCAGTAGTAAGTCCGGACTTGATCACTACGAGCAGTACTTC. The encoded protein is CASSKSGLDHYEQYF. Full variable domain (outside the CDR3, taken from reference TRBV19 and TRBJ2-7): DGGITQSPKYLFRKEGQNVTLSCEQNLNHDAMYWYRQDPGQGLRLIYYSQIVNDFQKGDIAEGYSVSREKKESFPLTVTSAQKNPTAFYLCASSKSGLDHYEQYFGPGTRLTVT.

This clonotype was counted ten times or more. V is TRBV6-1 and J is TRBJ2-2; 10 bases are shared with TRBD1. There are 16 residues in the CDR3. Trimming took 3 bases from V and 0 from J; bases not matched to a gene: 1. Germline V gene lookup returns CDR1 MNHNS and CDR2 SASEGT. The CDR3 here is CASSETGGANTGELFF. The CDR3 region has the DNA TGTGCCAGCAGTGAGACAGGGGGCGCGAACACCGGGGAGCTGTTTTTT.

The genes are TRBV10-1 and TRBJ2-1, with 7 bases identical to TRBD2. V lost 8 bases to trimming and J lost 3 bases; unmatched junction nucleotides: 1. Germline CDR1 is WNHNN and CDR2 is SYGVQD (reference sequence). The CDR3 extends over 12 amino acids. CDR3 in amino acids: CASGDYYNEQFF. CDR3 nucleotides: TGCGCCAGCGGGGACTACTACAATGAGCAGTTCTTC.